Following are 21 T cell receptor beta chains from one sample sequenced in a study of early T cells in non-severe SARS-CoV-2 infection. TCRdb processed the 5' RACE reads anew with MiXCR; each CDR3 protein has one entry. The table has approximately 50,000 distinct CDR3 sequences, roughly 11% seen once; the top ten hold about 13%. The specimen was whole blood. All receptors derive from an adult who was a healthcare worker with PCR-confirmed SARS-CoV-2 infection or an uninfected control (not recorded which).

This clonotype has only a few counts. V and J are TRBV11-3 and TRBJ2-3; D perhaps matches TRBD1 (5 bases). Germline lookup yields CDR1 SGHNT and CDR2 YENEEA. The CDR3 has 14 amino acids. Trimming cost V 2 bases and J 2 bases, with 8 bases left between them. The CDR3 coding sequence is TGTGCCAGCAGCTTATTAGGGGCCACAGATACGCAGTATTTT. Its protein is CASSLLGATDTQYF.

This clonotype was counted only a few times. The chain carries TRBV7-9 and TRBJ2-7, with D uncertain. The CDR3 contains 14 residues. CDR1 SEHNR and CDR2 FQNEAQ come from the germline V gene (reference sequence). With 1 base removed from V and 6 bases from J, the gap between germline ends came to 13 bases. For the CDR3, the DNA is TGTGCCAGCAGCTTAGTATCACCAGCGTCCGAGCAGTACTTC. It translates to CASSLVSPASEQYF.

This clonotype was detected many times. The chain uses TRBV27 and TRBJ2-7, with D perhaps TRBD1 (6 bases). With 0 bases removed from V and 3 bases from J, the gap between germline ends came to 18 bases. The CDR3 sequence is 17 residues long. Germline V gene lookup returns CDR1 MNHEY and CDR2 SMNVEV (reference sequence). CDR3 DNA: TGTGCCAGCAGTTTATCCCCCCTCAGGGGCCCTAACTACGAGCAGTACTTC. It is translated as CASSLSPLRGPNYEQYF.

This clonotype was observed at least ten times. The genes are TRBV10-3 and TRBJ2-7; D unresolved. This CDR3 comprises 13 residues. Germline loops: CDR1 ENHRY, CDR2 SYGVKD. V was cut by 3 bases and J by 5 bases, with 11 bases left in between. CDR3 nucleotide sequence: TGTGCCATCAGTGAAGGTTTTAGAAACGAGCAGTACTTC. Encoded protein: CAISEGFRNEQYF.

This clonotype was seen a handful of times. V and J are TRBV30 and TRBJ2-7; D may correspond to TRBD1 or TRBD2 (6 bases each). The V end was cut by 3 bases, the J end by 3 bases, with 9 bases between. Germline-derived CDR1 and CDR2 are GTSNPN and SVGIG (reference sequence). CDR3 size: 12 residues. CDR3 sequence (DNA): TGTGCCTGGAGCAGGGGACTCTACGAGCAGTACTTC. Amino acid sequence: CAWSRGLYEQYF. Supplemented by reference TRBV30 and TRBJ2-7, the full variable domain reads SQTIHQWPATLVQPVGSPLSLECTVEGTSNPNLYWYRQAAGRGLQLLFYSVGIGQISSEVPQNLSASRPQDRQFILSSKKLLLSDSGFYLCAWSRGLYEQYFGPGTRLTVT.

The V gene is TRBV6-2 or TRBV6-3, the J gene TRBJ2-5; TRBD1 matches 7 bases. The CDR3 totals 16 residues. Germline V gene data show CDR1 as MNHEY and CDR2 as SVGEGT. V lost 5 bases, J lost 4 bases, and 13 bases stayed unmatched. CDR3 in amino acids: CASSPPHRGSSETQYF. In nucleotides, the CDR3 is TGTGCCAGCAGTCCCCCGCACAGGGGAAGTTCAGAGACCCAGTACTTC.

J is TRBJ2-5 and V is TRBV29-1, with 7 bases matching TRBD2. The J segment lost 1 base and the V segment lost 5 bases, leaving 7 bases of the junction unmatched. Germline-derived CDR1 and CDR2 are SQVTM and ANQGSEA. This CDR3 has 14 residues. The CDR3 is CSVSLPGGQETQYF. The CDR3 DNA is TGCAGCGTTTCTCTTCCGGGAGGCCAAGAGACCCAGTACTTC.

Many counts were recorded for this clonotype. The chain carries TRBV24-1 and TRBJ2-2; D may be TRBD1 or TRBD2 (6 bases each). The CDR3 totals 14 residues. Germline assignment: CDR1 KGHDR and CDR2 SFDVKD. The ends were cut back, 9 bases at V and 1 base at J, with 11 bases in the middle. The CDR3 DNA follows: TGTGCCACCGGGGGGACACAGAACACCGGGGAGCTGTTTTTT. It yields the protein CATGGTQNTGELFF.

The chain uses TRBV7-8 and TRBJ1-5; 9 nucleotides align to TRBD1. The germline V gene has CDR1 SGHVS and CDR2 FQNEAQ. V lost 5 bases, J lost 5 bases, and 13 bases stayed unmatched. The CDR3 sequence is 17 residues long. DNA of the CDR3: TGTGCCAGCAGCCCCATCCGGGACAGGGAGAATCATCAGCCCCAGCATTTT. Protein product: CASSPIRDRENHQPQHF.

This clonotype was seen a few times. The chain has TRBV12-3 or TRBV12-4 and TRBJ1-2; D unresolved. This CDR3 spans 13 amino acids. V dropped 2 bases and J dropped 6 bases, with 10 bases sitting between them. The CDR3 spells CASSLMSGDGYTF. In DNA form, the CDR3 reads TGTGCCAGCAGTTTAATGTCAGGCGATGGCTACACCTTC.

The CDR3 spells CASGTGAYNEQFF. The DNA for the CDR3 is TGTGCCAGCGGGACAGGGGCTTACAATGAGCAGTTCTTC. The V gene is TRBV2, the J gene TRBJ2-1; 10 nucleotides line up with TRBD1. Losses at the gene ends were 8 bases for V and 4 bases for J; bases not matched to a gene: 2. Germline loops: CDR1 SNHLY, CDR2 FYNNEI. The CDR3 sequence is 13 residues long. The full variable domain, rest sourced from reference TRBV2 and TRBJ2-1, is EPEVTQTPSHQVTQMGQEVILRCVPISNHLYFYWYRQILGQKVEFLVSFYNNEISEKSEIFDDQFSVERPDGSNFTLKIRSTKLEDSAMYFCASGTGAYNEQFFGPGTRLTVL.

This clonotype was found many times. The chain combines TRBV5-1 with TRBJ2-1; possible D gene TRBD2, 6 bases. Trimming stripped 4 bases from V and 9 bases from J, with 14 bases between. Germline lookup yields CDR1 SGHRS and CDR2 YFSETQ. This CDR3 has 13 amino acids. The CDR3 coding sequence is TGCGCCAGCAGCCCATCGGAGGGCGGTGAGCAGTTCTTC. Translation gives CASSPSEGGEQFF. Variable domain in full (rest from reference TRBV5-1 and TRBJ2-1): KAGVTQTPRYLIKTRGQQVTLSCSPISGHRSVSWYQQTPGQGLQFLFEYFSETQRNKGNFPGRFSGRQFSNSRSEMNVSTLELGDSALYLCASSPSEGGEQFFGPGTRLTVL.

This clonotype has just a few counts. V is TRBV5-1 and J is TRBJ1-1; D call uncertain. CDR3 length: 11 amino acids. Between the trimmed V and J ends, which lost 5 bases and 1 base, there was a span of 3 bases. In germline, CDR1 is SGHRS, CDR2 YFSETQ. Here the CDR3 reads CASRKNTEAFF. The CDR3 DNA reads TGCGCCAGCAGGAAGAACACTGAAGCTTTCTTT.

This clonotype was seen ten or more times. V is TRBV11-2 and J is TRBJ2-1; possibly TRBD2 for D (6 bases). Per the germline V gene, CDR1 is SGHAT and CDR2 is FQNNGV. The CDR3 spans 13 residues. Trimming removed 5 bases at V and 9 bases at J, with 14 bases between. The CDR3: CASSPGTLGEQFF. CDR3 DNA sequence: TGTGCCAGCAGCCCCGGGACTTTGGGTGAGCAGTTCTTC. Full variable domain (missing parts from reference TRBV11-2 and TRBJ2-1): EAGVAQSPRYKIIEKRQSVAFWCNPISGHATLYWYQQILGQGPKLLIQFQNNGVVDDSQLPKDRFSAERLKGVDSTLKIQPAKLEDSAVYLCASSPGTLGEQFFGPGTRLTVL.

Many counts were recorded for this clonotype. The chain uses TRBV4-3 and TRBJ2-1; possible D gene TRBD2, 7 bases. Trimming cost V 5 bases and J 8 bases, with 16 bases left between them. CDR3 size: 14 residues. Germline V lookup: CDR1 LGHNA, CDR2 YSLEER. The chain's CDR3 is CASSKGGGAYEQFF. The DNA of the CDR3 is TGCGCCAGCAGCAAAGGGGGGGGAGCCTATGAGCAGTTCTTC.

This clonotype was counted only a few times. The genes are TRBV29-1 and TRBJ2-1, with TRBD2 matching over 11 bases. J lost 6 bases, V lost 1 base, and 5 bases had no gene match. Germline loops: CDR1 SQVTM, CDR2 ANQGSEA. The CDR3 loop spans 15 amino acids. The CDR3 DNA reads as TGCAGCGTTGAAGGGACTAGCGGGTCCGGCAATGAGCAGTTCTTC. Its translation: CSVEGTSGSGNEQFF.

This clonotype appeared a few times. J is TRBJ1-1 and V is TRBV18; D is uncertain. Looked up from germline, CDR1 is KGHSH and CDR2 is LQKENI. Trimming removed 5 bases from V and 6 bases from J, with 10 bases in between. The CDR3 spans 12 residues. The CDR3 here is CASSLGPPEAFF. The CDR3 DNA reads as TGTGCCAGCTCATTAGGGCCTCCTGAAGCTTTCTTT.

This clonotype is labeled as medium-sized. V is TRBV2 and J is TRBJ1-5; weak D call: TRBD1 (5 bases). Trimming took 2 bases from V and 4 from J, leaving 9 bases between them. The CDR3 has 14 amino acids. The germline CDR1 and CDR2 sequences are SNHLY and FYNNEI. The chain's CDR3 is CASSEYRRNQPQHF. CDR3 bases: TGTGCCAGCAGTGAATACAGGCGTAATCAGCCCCAGCATTTT. The complete variable domain, with remaining parts taken from reference TRBV2 and TRBJ1-5, reads EPEVTQTPSHQVTQMGQEVILRCVPISNHLYFYWYRQILGQKVEFLVSFYNNEISEKSEIFDDQFSVERPDGSNFTLKIRSTKLEDSAMYFCASSEYRRNQPQHFGDGTRLSIL.

This clonotype was counted a few times. J is TRBJ2-5 and V is TRBV10-3, with 12 nucleotides matching TRBD2. The germline V gene has CDR1 ENHRY and CDR2 SYGVKD. With V trimmed by 6 bases and J by 3 bases, 5 bases remained unmatched. The CDR3 is 15 residues long. CDR3 in amino acids: CAISRLAGEKETQYF. CDR3 nucleotides: TGTGCCATCAGCAGACTAGCGGGGGAGAAAGAGACCCAGTACTTC.

This clonotype was observed at least ten times. The rearrangement joins TRBV20-1 to TRBJ2-3; 10 nucleotides match TRBD2. Trimming took 2 bases from V and 5 from J; bases not matched to a gene: 10. CDR1 and CDR2 (germline): DFQATT, SNEGSKA (reference sequence). This CDR3 is 16 amino acids long. For the CDR3, the DNA is TGCAGTGCTAGATCTGTAACTAGCGGGGTAGAAGATACGCAGTATTTT. It codes for CSARSVTSGVEDTQYF.

This chain joins TRBV12-3 or TRBV12-4 and TRBJ1-3; possibly TRBD1 for D (5 bases). The CDR3 has 14 residues. V lost 6 bases to trimming and J lost 6 bases, with 15 bases between them. CDR3 DNA: TGTGCCAGCAGCCGCGGGGCCTTTATAAACACCATATATTTT. Amino acids: CASSRGAFINTIYF.